A single sample is the source of the 16 T cell receptor beta chains below, sequenced in a study of T cells expressing NK-cell markers. TCRdb reprocessed the 5' RACE reads; each CDR3 protein has one entry and no DNA is given. The sample spans more than 250,000 distinct CDR3 sequences; the ten largest clones claim approximately 0.42%. Sequencing was carried out using blood T cells: a sorted CD56 or NKG2C T cell subset, CD4+ or CD8+ T cells, or bulk PBMC T cells (not recorded which). Every receptor here comes from a young man in good health.

The chain recombines TRBV7-9 with TRBJ2-1; as DNA is missing, the TRBD1 call by TCRdb cannot be tested. The CDR3 has 16 residues. The germline CDR1 and CDR2 sequences are SEHNR and FQNEAQ (reference sequence). CDR3 sequence reads: CASSFPLALSYNEQFF.

CDR3 sequence: CASSIKGISLSGNTIYF. The J gene is TRBJ1-3, the V gene TRBV6-1; TCRdb's D gene call, TRBD1, goes unchecked for lack of DNA. The germline V gene encodes CDR1 MNHNS and CDR2 SASEGT. CDR3 size: 17 residues.

The gene calls are TRBV20-1 and TRBJ2-3; TCRdb indicates TRBD2, and absent DNA this call remains unverified. CDR1 and CDR2 (germline): DFQATT, SNEGSKA (reference sequence). The CDR3 has 12 amino acids. CDR3 in amino acids: CSASLSGDTQYF.

The rearrangement joins TRBV6-1 to TRBJ2-5. Germline V gene data show CDR1 as MNHNS and CDR2 as SASEGT. The CDR3 length is 15 residues. The CDR3 is CASREPGPRKETQYF.

This chain links TRBV19 with TRBJ2-7; TCRdb reports TRBD1, a call that lacks DNA to check it against. Germline CDR1 is LNHDA and CDR2 is SQIVND (reference sequence). The CDR3 is 13 residues long. The CDR3 spells CASSADRGREQYF.

This chain uses TRBV12-3 or TRBV12-4 with TRBJ2-5. The CDR3 totals 15 residues. The CDR3 sequence is CASSLLRNIQETQYF.

V usage is TRBV12-3 or TRBV12-4 and J usage is TRBJ1-4; with no DNA, the TCRdb D assignment of TRBD1 cannot be verified. The CDR3 extends over 17 amino acids. The CDR3 reads CASRGPGQNATNEKLFF.

V usage is TRBV30 and J usage is TRBJ2-1; as DNA is missing, the TRBD2 call by TCRdb cannot be tested. Germline V CDR1 and CDR2: GTSNPN, SVGIG (reference sequence). There are 14 residues in the CDR3. This chain's CDR3 is CAWSPGLAANEQFF. The full variable domain, its missing parts supplied by reference TRBV30 and TRBJ2-1, is SQTIHQWPATLVQPVGSPLSLECTVEGTSNPNLYWYRQAAGRGLQLLFYSVGIGQISSEVPQNLSASRPQDRQFILSSKKLLLSDSGFYLCAWSPGLAANEQFFGPGTRLTVL.

The J gene is TRBJ2-1, the V gene TRBV6-5; no DNA is available, so the TRBD1 call from TCRdb remains unchecked. The CDR3 spans 13 residues. Germline-derived CDR1 and CDR2 are MNHEY and SVGAGI. The CDR3 loop reads CASSYSTGYEQFF.

The rearrangement joins TRBV6-1 to TRBJ2-1; TCRdb's D gene call, TRBD1, goes unchecked for lack of DNA. The CDR3 covers 14 residues. Germline CDR1 MNHNS, CDR2 SASEGT. The chain's CDR3 is CASGGGVSYNEQFF.

The chain recombines TRBV5-6 with TRBJ1-1. Germline lookup yields CDR1 SGHDT and CDR2 YYEEEE. This CDR3 contains 16 residues. CDR3 residues: CASSLGETRMNTEAFF.

The chain links TRBV29-1 to TRBJ2-1; lacking DNA, the TRBD2 call made by TCRdb goes unchecked. The V gene's germline CDR1 is SQVTM and CDR2 ANQGSEA. The CDR3 extends over 15 amino acids. The CDR3 spells CSVGYRLDYGNEQFF.

This rearrangement joins TRBV7-8 to TRBJ2-1; TCRdb indicates TRBD2, and absent DNA this call remains unverified. The germline gives CDR1 SGHVS, CDR2 FQNEAQ. The CDR3 sequence is 16 residues long. The CDR3 sequence is CASSPPTSGRNNEQFF.

The chain links TRBV29-1 to TRBJ2-5; TCRdb outputs TRBD1, but without DNA this stays unchecked. The germline gives CDR1 SQVTM, CDR2 ANQGSEA. The CDR3 spans 14 residues. This CDR3 reads CSVERADNQETQYF.

The gene calls are TRBV6-2 or TRBV6-3 and TRBJ1-2; TCRdb proposes TRBD1, but this gene call is untestable without DNA. The CDR3 extends over 14 amino acids. CDR1 MNHEY and CDR2 SVGEGT come from the germline V gene. CDR3 in amino acids: CASSDRGLVYGYTF.

The rearrangement uses TRBV5-1 and TRBJ1-3; no DNA is available, so the TRBD1 call from TCRdb remains unchecked. Per the germline V gene, CDR1 is SGHRS and CDR2 is YFSETQ. The CDR3 length is 13 residues. CDR3 sequence reads: CASSRGDGNTIYF.